A single sample is the source of the 15 T cell receptor beta chains below, sequenced in a study of blood T cells in healthy people across ages. A second PCR, run for about 6 to 11 cycles, used a sample-barcoded 5' primer plus a J-beta primer mix. TCRdb reanalysed the 5' RACE reads using MiXCR and keeps one entry per CDR3 protein. The sample holds around 1,500,000 distinct CDR3 sequences, 28% seen once. The sequencing input was blood. All receptors derive from a woman in her twenties or thirties in good health.

The rearrangement joins TRBV20-1 to TRBJ1-6; 7 bases are shared with TRBD1. Trimming cost V 0 bases and J 7 bases; bases outside gene matches: 3. This CDR3 is 14 amino acids long. In germline, CDR1 is DFQATT, CDR2 SNEGSKA (reference sequence). The CDR3 nucleotides are TGCAGTGCTAGAGATGGGACAGCCAATTCACCCCTCCACTTT. It is translated as CSARDGTANSPLHF.

This chain joins TRBV4-1 and TRBJ2-5; TRBD2 aligns across 15 bases. Trimming cost V 4 bases and J 11 bases; bases outside gene matches: 11. Germline V lookup: CDR1 MGHRA, CDR2 YSYEKL. The CDR3 is 16 amino acids. This chain's CDR3 is CASSPVGTSGGNEQYF. Written as DNA, the CDR3 is TGCGCCAGCAGCCCGGTGGGGACTAGCGGGGGGAATGAGCAGTACTTC.

Turning to this clonotype: This may be a read error: a much more frequent sequence differs by one nucleotide. This chain uses TRBV5-1 with TRBJ2-5; D unresolved. With 0 bases removed from V and 11 bases from J, the gap between germline ends came to 17 bases. CDR1 is SGHRS and CDR2 is YFSETQ in the germline V gene. There are 14 residues in the CDR3. CDR3 coding DNA: TGCGCCAGCAGCTTGGCCGCAGTTACCTACGGGCAGTACTTC. As protein: CASSLAAVTYGQYF. Full variable domain (remainder filled in from reference TRBV5-1 and TRBJ2-5): KAGVTQTPRYLIKTRGQQVTLSCSPISGHRSVSWYQQTPGQGLQFLFEYFSETQRNKGNFPGRFSGRQFSNSRSEMNVSTLELGDSALYLCASSLAAVTYGQYFGPGTRLLVL.

The sample holds a few counts of this clonotype. The chain links TRBV4-1 to TRBJ1-2, with a tentative D call TRBD1 (6 bases). CDR1 and CDR2 from the germline V gene are MGHRA and YSYEKL. This CDR3 comprises 15 residues. Trimming took 4 bases from V and 6 from J, leaving 18 bases between them. The CDR3 region is CASSLGGQTLNGYTF. The CDR3 bases are TGCGCCAGCAGCCTGGGAGGACAGACCCTCAATGGCTACACCTTC.

With respect to this clonotype: It may be a read error: a sequence one base away is much more abundant. J is TRBJ2-7 and V is TRBV7-2, with TRBD1 as a possible D gene (6 bases). Germline V gene sequence: CDR1 SGHTA, CDR2 FQGNSA. The CDR3 extends over 14 amino acids. The CDR3 DNA reads as TGTGCCAGCGGCTTACAGGGAAGCGCCTACGAGCAGTACTTC. It encodes CASGLQGSAYEQYF.

This clonotype occurred a few times. This chain links TRBV20-1 with TRBJ2-5; TRBD2 matches 7 bases. CDR1 and CDR2 (germline): DFQATT, SNEGSKA (reference sequence). V lost 5 bases and J lost 4; bases outside the gene matches: 16. The length of the CDR3 is 16 residues. The CDR3 DNA follows: TGCAGTGCTGGACGCCCCGAGACGGGAGGTCGAGAGACCCAGTACTTC. Protein sequence: CSAGRPETGGRETQYF.

V gene TRBV28 combines with J gene TRBJ1-5; possible D gene TRBD1, 6 bases. Germline V lookup: CDR1 MDHEN, CDR2 SYDVKM. This CDR3 has 14 residues. V was trimmed by 6 bases and J by 5 bases, leaving 14 bases between them. CDR3 amino acids: CASSPDRTYQPQHF. The CDR3 nucleotides read TGTGCCAGCAGCCCCGACAGGACATATCAGCCCCAGCATTTT.

In this sample, this clonotype turned up a few times. The rearrangement joins TRBV29-1 to TRBJ2-7; D is undetermined. Trimming left V 6 bases short and J 7 bases short, with 19 bases between. The CDR3 runs to 13 residues. Germline assignment: CDR1 SQVTM and CDR2 ANQGSEA. The DNA for the CDR3 is TGCAGCGTCCACCCTAGGGTACGGAATGAGCAGTACTTC. Residues: CSVHPRVRNEQYF.

For this clonotype: Possible read error: a much larger clone is one base away. This chain uses TRBV29-1 with TRBJ2-7; the D is unclear. Trimming removed 4 bases from V and 3 bases from J, with 13 bases in between. The CDR3 is 13 residues long. CDR1 is SQVTM, CDR2 ANQGSEA, per germline. The CDR3 bases are TGCAGCGTTGGCGCCCAGGAAAACTACGAGCAGTACTTC. The encoded protein is CSVGAQENYEQYF.

This chain links TRBV7-9 with TRBJ2-2; D is ambiguous. Germline loops: CDR1 SEHNR, CDR2 FQNEAQ (reference sequence). V dropped 3 bases and J dropped 7 bases, with 24 bases sitting between them. This CDR3 is 18 amino acids long. This CDR3 is CASSFYYGSDDVDGELFF. For the CDR3, the DNA is TGTGCCAGCAGCTTTTATTATGGCTCAGACGATGTCGACGGGGAGCTGTTTTTT.

The rearrangement uses TRBV20-1 and TRBJ2-5; TRBD1 aligns across 9 bases. The J call may be in error: the DNA end matches TRBJ2-7 better. This CDR3 has 14 amino acids. Germline CDR1 is DFQATT and CDR2 is SNEGSKA (reference sequence). CDR3 region: CSAAGTGFGCEQYF. In DNA form, the CDR3 reads TGCAGTGCTGCCGGGACAGGGTTTGGTTGCGAGCAGTACTTC.

The J gene is TRBJ2-5, the V gene TRBV5-4; either TRBD1 or TRBD2 may fit D (5 bases each). Trimming removed 1 base at V and 3 bases at J, with 16 bases between. The CDR3 is made up of 16 amino acids. CDR1 is SGHNT, CDR2 YYREEE, per germline (reference sequence). CDR3: CASSLRSRGLEETQYF. The CDR3 coding sequence is TGTGCCAGCAGCTTGCGATCCCGGGGCCTAGAAGAGACCCAGTACTTC.

This clonotype was recorded at least ten times. J is TRBJ2-5 and V is TRBV2, with D perhaps TRBD1 (5 bases). CDR1 is SNHLY, CDR2 FYNNEI, per germline. The CDR3 is 12 residues long. V dropped 8 bases and J dropped 4 bases, with 11 bases sitting between them. CDR3 in amino acids: CASGLDRETQYF. In DNA form, the CDR3 reads TGTGCCAGCGGCCTTGACAGAGAGACCCAGTACTTC.

The chain joins TRBV5-1 to TRBJ2-3, with 9 positions matching TRBD2. V shed 2 bases and J 4 bases; nucleotides not matched to a gene: 5. The CDR3 is made up of 15 amino acids. Germline V gene data show CDR1 as SGHRS and CDR2 as YFSETQ. The CDR3 region has the DNA TGCGCCAGCAGCTTCGAGCGGGGGGACGCAGATACGCAGTATTTT. Amino acids: CASSFERGDADTQYF.

On this clonotype: One base away lies a much larger clone, so this may be a sequencing read error. Without the conserved terminal phenylalanine or tryptophan, this CDR3 likely stems from a read error. V gene TRBV5-1 combines with J gene TRBJ2-6; D is unclear. This CDR3 is built from 15 residues. The germline CDR1 and CDR2 sequences are SGHRS and YFSETQ. The V and J ends lost 3 bases and 3 bases respectively, with 10 bases between them. The CDR3 DNA follows: TGCGCCAGCAGCTCTAGGGCAAGTGGGGCCAACGTCCTGACTTAC. Translated: CASSSRASGANVLTY.